One and the same sample provided the 13 T cell receptor beta chains below, sequenced in a study of cytomegalovirus exposure and HLA in healthy donors (dated by TCRdb to the late 2010s). The protocol used for the library was the immunoSEQ multiplex PCR assay. A mixture of 60 forward primers for TCR Vbeta segments and 13 reverse primers for TCR Jbeta segments was used in the multiplex PCR. TCRdb mirrors the immuneACCESS table, restricted to in-frame sequences. Some clones are absent from its copies; in checked studies, under half trace to an unresolved V gene, and the reason for the others is unknown. The table for this sample lists around 200,000 clones; 83% of them were counted only once. 1.4% of the sample lies in the top ten. The sequencing input was PBMCs. The receptors derive from a girl aged 10 to 17 in good health and CMV-seronegative.

The V gene is TRBV7-9, the J gene TRBJ2-2; 10 bases match TRBD1. V dropped 5 bases and J dropped 8; count of bases not matched to a gene: 5. From germline, CDR1 is SEHNR and CDR2 FQNEAQ (reference sequence). This CDR3 region has 14 residues. CDR3 DNA: TGTGCCAGCAGCACGGGGACAGGGGATGGGGAGCTGTTTTTT. Translation: CASSTGTGDGELFF.

This clone was observed a few times. The chain employs TRBV18 and TRBJ2-7; D remains ambiguous. Trimming removed 3 bases from V and 1 base from J, with 7 bases in between. The CDR3 is 13 amino acids. The germline gives CDR1 KGHSH, CDR2 LQKENI. In DNA form, the CDR3 reads TGTGCCAGCTCACCCCTACAGTCCTACGAGCAGTACTTC. It codes for CASSPLQSYEQYF. Complete variable domain (other parts from reference TRBV18 and TRBJ2-7): NAGVMQNPRHLVRRRGQEARLRCSPMKGHSHVYWYRQLPEEGLKFMVYLQKENIIDESGMPKERFSAEFPKEGPSILRIQQVVRGDSAAYFCASSPLQSYEQYFGPGTRLTVT.

The chain carries TRBV27 and TRBJ2-1; 7 positions match TRBD2. The CDR3 is 16 amino acids. Germline lookup yields CDR1 MNHEY and CDR2 SMNVEV (reference sequence). The V and J ends lost 2 bases and 7 bases, in that order; junction bases with no gene match: 11. CDR3 sequence reads: CASSLPSGAGGNEQFF. In DNA form, the CDR3 reads TGTGCCAGCAGTTTACCCAGCGGAGCCGGGGGGAATGAGCAGTTCTTC.

CDR3 bases: TGTGCCAGCAGTTTGGTTACTCCTAGCAATCAGCCCCAGCATTTT. It is translated as CASSLVTPSNQPQHF. The V and J genes are TRBV28 and TRBJ1-5; D is unresolved. The CDR3 length is 15 residues. V lost 3 bases to trimming and J lost 0 bases, with 9 bases between them. Looked up from germline, CDR1 is MDHEN and CDR2 is SYDVKM.

CDR3 sequence reads: CAITTRIPGQGSNTEAFF. CDR3 nucleotides: TGTGCCATCACCACTAGAATCCCGGGACAGGGATCGAACACTGAAGCTTTCTTT. The chain couples TRBV10-3 to TRBJ1-1; 9 positions match TRBD1. CDR1 is ENHRY and CDR2 is SYGVKD in the germline V gene. Losses at the gene ends were 7 bases for V and 1 base for J; bases not matched to a gene: 16. The CDR3 covers 18 residues.

This rearrangement joins TRBV18 to TRBJ2-1; 12 bases line up with TRBD1. This CDR3 spans 15 amino acids. Germline CDR1 reads KGHSH; CDR2 reads LQKENI. V gave up 4 bases and J gave up 8 bases; unmatched junction bases: 6. The CDR3 region is CASSQPGQGAYEQFF. DNA of the CDR3: TGTGCCAGCTCACAACCGGGACAGGGGGCTTATGAGCAGTTCTTC.

The genes are TRBV6-5 and TRBJ2-1; 11 bases agree with TRBD2. V shed 5 bases, J shed 10 bases, and the junction held 10 bases outside the gene matches. Germline CDR1 is MNHEY and CDR2 is SVGAGI. The CDR3 is 15 residues long. The CDR3 spells CASSRASGGLAEQFF. For the CDR3, the DNA is TGTGCCAGCAGTCGCGCTAGCGGGGGGCTGGCGGAGCAGTTCTTC.

The chain combines TRBV29-1 with TRBJ2-7; TRBD1 matches at 10 bases. The CDR3 contains 13 residues. Germline values: CDR1 SQVTM, CDR2 ANQGSEA. V gave up 8 bases and J gave up 4 bases; unmatched junction bases: 8. The CDR3 here is CSFSGTGAYEQYF. In DNA form, the CDR3 reads TGCAGCTTTTCCGGGACAGGGGCTTACGAGCAGTACTTC.

The V call is TRBV7-9, the J call TRBJ2-1; 10 nucleotides agree with TRBD2. Germline CDR1 SEHNR, CDR2 FQNEAQ (reference sequence). J was trimmed by 6 bases and V by 3 bases; bases with no gene match: 5. This CDR3 has 15 amino acids. CDR3 sequence: CASSFGTSVGNEQFF. CDR3 coding DNA: TGTGCCAGCAGCTTCGGGACTAGCGTCGGCAATGAGCAGTTCTTC. The whole variable domain, filled in from reference TRBV7-9 and TRBJ2-1, reads DTGVSQNPRHKITKRGQNVTFRCDPISEHNRLYWYRQTLGQGPEFLTYFQNEAQLEKSRLLSDRFSAERPKGSFSTLEIQRTEQGDSAMYLCASSFGTSVGNEQFFGPGTRLTVL.

The rearrangement joins TRBV11-2 to TRBJ2-7; tentative D call: TRBD1 (6 bases). The ends were cut back, 5 bases at V and 0 bases at J, with 17 bases in the middle. The CDR3 runs to 16 residues. Germline V gives CDR1 SGHAT, CDR2 FQNNGV. CDR3 DNA sequence: TGTGCCAGCAGCCCTCTAAACAGGGCCCGCTCCTACGAGCAGTACTTC. Its translation: CASSPLNRARSYEQYF.

This chain uses TRBV6-6 with TRBJ2-3; 8 nucleotides match TRBD1. The CDR3 length is 15 residues. J was trimmed by 2 bases and V by 6 bases; bases with no gene match: 7. Germline loops: CDR1 MNHNY, CDR2 SVGAGI (reference sequence). This CDR3 is CASRPAGGHTDTQYF. The CDR3 DNA is TGTGCCAGCAGGCCGGCAGGGGGCCACACAGATACGCAGTATTTT.

To note about this clone: The same CDR3 arises from other DNA sequences in this sample as well. The rearrangement uses TRBV5-1 and TRBJ2-7; tentatively, D is TRBD1 (6 bases). V shed 4 bases and J shed 5 bases, with 19 bases lying between them. Looked up from germline, CDR1 is SGHRS and CDR2 is YFSETQ. CDR3 length: 15 amino acids. The CDR3 region is CASSQNINRAHEQYF. CDR3 sequence (DNA): TGCGCCAGCAGCCAGAACATTAACAGGGCCCACGAGCAGTACTTC.

The rearrangement links TRBV23-1 to TRBJ1-5, with 9 bases matching TRBD1. TRBV23-1 is recorded as an ORF, its role being uncertain. Trimming cost V 8 bases and J 2 bases; bases outside gene matches: 7. The length of the CDR3 is 15 residues. Here the CDR3 reads CASGQGMEGNQPQHF. Written as DNA, the CDR3 is TGCGCCAGCGGACAGGGGATGGAAGGCAATCAGCCCCAGCATTTT.